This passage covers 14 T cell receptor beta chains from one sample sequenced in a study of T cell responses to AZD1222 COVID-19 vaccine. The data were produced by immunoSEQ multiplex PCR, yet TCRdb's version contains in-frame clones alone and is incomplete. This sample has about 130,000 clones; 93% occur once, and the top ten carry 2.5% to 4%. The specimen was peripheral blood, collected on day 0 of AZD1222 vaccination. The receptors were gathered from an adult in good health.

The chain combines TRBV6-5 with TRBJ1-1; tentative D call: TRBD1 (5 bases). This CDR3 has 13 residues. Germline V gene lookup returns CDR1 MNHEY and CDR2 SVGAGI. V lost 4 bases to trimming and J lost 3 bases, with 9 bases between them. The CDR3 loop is CASSWGVDTEAFF. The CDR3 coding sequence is TGTGCCAGCAGTTGGGGGGTTGACACTGAAGCTTTCTTT.

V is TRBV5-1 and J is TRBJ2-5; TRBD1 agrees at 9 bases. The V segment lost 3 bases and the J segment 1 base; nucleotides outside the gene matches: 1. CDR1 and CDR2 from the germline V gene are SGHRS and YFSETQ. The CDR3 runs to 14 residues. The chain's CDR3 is CASSWGQGQETQYF. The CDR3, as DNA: TGCGCCAGCAGCTGGGGACAGGGCCAAGAGACCCAGTACTTC.

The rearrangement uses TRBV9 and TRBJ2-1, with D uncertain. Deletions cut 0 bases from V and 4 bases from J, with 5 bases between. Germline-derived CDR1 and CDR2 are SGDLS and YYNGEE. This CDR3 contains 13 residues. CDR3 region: CASSVEAYNEQFF. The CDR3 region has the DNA TGTGCCAGCAGCGTAGAAGCTTACAATGAGCAGTTCTTC.

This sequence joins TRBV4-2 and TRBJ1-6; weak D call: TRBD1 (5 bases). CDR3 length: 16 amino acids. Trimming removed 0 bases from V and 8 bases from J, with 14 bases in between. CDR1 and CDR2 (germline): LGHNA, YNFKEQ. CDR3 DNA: TGTGCCAGCAGCCAAGAGCCCCCGGGACGGCATTCACCCCTCCACTTT. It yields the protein CASSQEPPGRHSPLHF.

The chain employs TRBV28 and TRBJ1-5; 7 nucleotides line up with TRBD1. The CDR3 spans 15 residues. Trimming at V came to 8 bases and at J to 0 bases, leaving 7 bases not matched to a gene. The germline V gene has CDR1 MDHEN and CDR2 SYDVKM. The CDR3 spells CASETGTYSNQPQHF. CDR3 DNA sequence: TGTGCCAGCGAGACAGGGACGTATAGCAATCAGCCCCAGCATTTT.

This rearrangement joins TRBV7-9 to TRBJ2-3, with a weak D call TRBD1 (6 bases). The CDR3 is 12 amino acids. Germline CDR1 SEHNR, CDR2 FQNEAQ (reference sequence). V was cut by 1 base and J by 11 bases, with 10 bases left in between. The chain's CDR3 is CASSLGKDRQYF. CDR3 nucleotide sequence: TGTGCCAGCAGCTTAGGGAAGGACAGGCAGTATTTT.

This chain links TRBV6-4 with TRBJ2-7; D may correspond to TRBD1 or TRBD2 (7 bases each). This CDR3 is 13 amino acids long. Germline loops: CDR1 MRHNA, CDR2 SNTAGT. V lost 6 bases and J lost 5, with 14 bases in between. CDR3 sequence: CASRQTGRDEQYF. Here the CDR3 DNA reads TGTGCCAGCAGACAGACAGGGAGGGACGAGCAGTACTTC.

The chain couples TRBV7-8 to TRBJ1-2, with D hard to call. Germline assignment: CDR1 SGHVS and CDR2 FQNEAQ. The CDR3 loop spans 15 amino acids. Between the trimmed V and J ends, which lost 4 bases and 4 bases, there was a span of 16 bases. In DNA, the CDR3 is TGTGCCAGCAGCTCGGAACACCGAGCGACCTATGGCTACACCTTC. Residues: CASSSEHRATYGYTF.

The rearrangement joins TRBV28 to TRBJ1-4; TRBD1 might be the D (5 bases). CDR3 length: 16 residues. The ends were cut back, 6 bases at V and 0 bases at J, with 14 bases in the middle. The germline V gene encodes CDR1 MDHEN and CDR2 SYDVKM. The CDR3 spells CASSPGTPATNEKLFF. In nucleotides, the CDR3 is TGTGCCAGCAGCCCTGGGACCCCAGCAACTAATGAAAAACTGTTTTTT. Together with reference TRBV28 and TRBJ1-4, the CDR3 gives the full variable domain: DVKVTQSSRYLVKRTGEKVFLECVQDMDHENMFWYRQDPGLGLRLIYFSYDVKMKEKGDIPEGYSVSREKKERFSLILESASTNQTSMYLCASSPGTPATNEKLFFGSGTQLSVL.

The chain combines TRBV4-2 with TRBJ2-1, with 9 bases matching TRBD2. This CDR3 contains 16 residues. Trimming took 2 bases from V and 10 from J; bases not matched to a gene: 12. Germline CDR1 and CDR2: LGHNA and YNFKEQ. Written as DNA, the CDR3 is TGTGCCAGCAGCCAACGACTAGCGGACACCACGGGCGAGCAGTTCTTC. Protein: CASSQRLADTTGEQFF.

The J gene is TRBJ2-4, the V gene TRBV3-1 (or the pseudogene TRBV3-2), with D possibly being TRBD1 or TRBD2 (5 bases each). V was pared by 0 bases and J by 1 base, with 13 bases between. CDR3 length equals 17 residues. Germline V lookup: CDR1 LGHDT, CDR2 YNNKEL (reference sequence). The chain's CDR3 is CASSQETGREAKNIQYF. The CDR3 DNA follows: TGTGCCAGCAGCCAAGAAACGGGCAGGGAGGCCAAAAACATTCAGTACTTC.

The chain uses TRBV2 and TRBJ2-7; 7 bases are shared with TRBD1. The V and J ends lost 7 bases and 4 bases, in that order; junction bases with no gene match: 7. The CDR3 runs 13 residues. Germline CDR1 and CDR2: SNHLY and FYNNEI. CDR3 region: CASTDSTGYEQYF. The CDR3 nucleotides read TGTGCCAGCACCGACTCGACAGGGTACGAGCAGTACTTC.

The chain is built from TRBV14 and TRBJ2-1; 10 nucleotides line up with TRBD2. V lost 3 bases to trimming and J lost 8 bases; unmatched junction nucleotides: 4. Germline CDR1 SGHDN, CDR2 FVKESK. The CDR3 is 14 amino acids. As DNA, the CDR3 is TGTGCCAGCAGCCAGGGACTAGCGAGGGATGAGCAGTTCTTC. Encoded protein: CASSQGLARDEQFF.

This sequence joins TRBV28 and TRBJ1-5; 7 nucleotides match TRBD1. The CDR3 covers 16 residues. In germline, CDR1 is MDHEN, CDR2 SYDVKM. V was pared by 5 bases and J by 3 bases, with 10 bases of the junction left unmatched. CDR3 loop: CASSPHQGVTNQPQHF. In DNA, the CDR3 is TGTGCCAGCAGTCCCCACCAGGGGGTAACCAATCAGCCCCAGCATTTT.